This passage covers 15 T cell receptor beta chains from one sample sequenced in a study of spatial heterogeneity in lung cancer. Time point given: sample taken at primary tumor resection. TCRdb ran MiXCR on the 5' RACE reads and lists one entry per CDR3 protein. The table shows roughly 80,000 distinct CDR3 sequences, with about 8% occurring only once. Sequences were derived from PBMCs, sampled at surgery. The receptors here all came from a male donor with early-stage non-small cell lung cancer.

This clonotype has ten or more counts. The chain is built from TRBV15 and TRBJ1-1; D possibly corresponds to TRBD1 (5 bases). There are 21 residues in the CDR3. Trimming left V 0 bases short and J 4 bases short, with 30 bases between. The germline CDR1 and CDR2 sequences are LNHNV and YYDKDF (reference sequence). CDR3 amino acids: CATSRDRVAVGSVARATEAFF. In DNA form, the CDR3 reads TGTGCCACCAGCAGAGATCGGGTGGCAGTTGGGTCGGTTGCCAGGGCCACTGAAGCTTTCTTT.

This clonotype was seen at least ten times. The chain is built from TRBV25-1 and TRBJ1-2; D call uncertain. CDR1 is MGHDK and CDR2 is SYGVNS in the germline V gene. Trimming stripped 3 bases from V and 4 bases from J, with 12 bases between. The CDR3 is made up of 14 amino acids. Here the CDR3 reads CASSDWQESYGYTF. Written as DNA, the CDR3 is TGTGCCAGCAGTGATTGGCAGGAGTCCTATGGCTACACCTTC.

V is TRBV5-1 and J is TRBJ1-2; no clear D gene. Germline CDR1 SGHRS, CDR2 YFSETQ. The germline V and J ends were trimmed by 0 bases and 2 bases, with 11 bases remaining between them. This CDR3 has 15 residues. The CDR3 region is CASSLELGQNYGYTF. CDR3 nucleotide sequence: TGCGCCAGCAGCTTGGAGCTCGGGCAAAACTATGGCTACACCTTC. Full variable domain (remainder filled in from reference TRBV5-1 and TRBJ1-2): KAGVTQTPRYLIKTRGQQVTLSCSPISGHRSVSWYQQTPGQGLQFLFEYFSETQRNKGNFPGRFSGRQFSNSRSEMNVSTLELGDSALYLCASSLELGQNYGYTFGSGTRLTVV.

The chain uses TRBV19 and TRBJ1-1, with no clear D. Deletions cut 3 bases from V and 5 bases from J, with 13 bases between. CDR1 is LNHDA and CDR2 is SQIVND in the germline V gene (reference sequence). The CDR3 consists of 14 residues. CDR3 DNA sequence: TGTGCCAGTAGTATGGTCCCTGGAGGGACTGAAGCTTTCTTT. It translates to CASSMVPGGTEAFF.

This clonotype was observed many times. This sequence joins TRBV9 and TRBJ2-3; 9 positions agree with TRBD2. Germline CDR1 reads SGDLS; CDR2 reads YYNGEE. CDR3 length equals 16 residues. With 0 bases clipped from V and 5 bases from J, the junction kept 7 bases outside the gene matches. The CDR3 is CASSVGISGSVDTQYF. CDR3 DNA sequence: TGTGCCAGCAGCGTAGGGATTAGCGGGAGTGTAGATACGCAGTATTTT.

The table lists this clonotype with many counts. This chain joins TRBV6-1 and TRBJ1-5, with D uncertain. The V gene lost 7 bases and the J gene lost 4 bases, with 14 bases spanning the gap. CDR1 and CDR2 from the germline V gene are MNHNS and SASEGT. The CDR3 is 14 amino acids. This CDR3 is CASTPTPLNQPQHF. DNA of the CDR3: TGTGCCAGCACCCCAACCCCCCTGAATCAGCCCCAGCATTTT.

The chain carries TRBV20-1 and TRBJ2-7; TRBD2 matches 9 bases. The germline gives CDR1 DFQATT, CDR2 SNEGSKA (reference sequence). V was pared by 7 bases and J by 6 bases, with 13 bases of the junction left unmatched. The length of the CDR3 is 14 residues. The DNA of the CDR3 is TGCAGTGTTTCGTCTAGCGGGACCGGGGCCGAGCAGTACTTC. Its translation is CSVSSSGTGAEQYF.

This clonotype was counted many times. The gene calls are TRBV6-5 and TRBJ2-5; TRBD1 matches at 10 bases. J gave up 5 bases and V 5 bases, and 5 bases lay outside the gene matches. There are 14 residues in the CDR3. Germline values: CDR1 MNHEY, CDR2 SVGAGI. The CDR3 bases are TGTGCCAGCAGTCTGGGACAGGGGCGGGAGACCCAGTACTTC. Encoded protein: CASSLGQGRETQYF.

This chain uses TRBV20-1 with TRBJ2-3; 8 bases map to TRBD2. Trimming took 3 bases from V and 5 from J; bases not matched to a gene: 7. The germline V gene encodes CDR1 DFQATT and CDR2 SNEGSKA (reference sequence). The CDR3 is made up of 14 amino acids. The CDR3 coding sequence is TGCAGTGCTAGGGGGGGCCTAGCGGGAGATACGCAGTATTTT. Encoded protein: CSARGGLAGDTQYF.

The chain joins TRBV20-1 to TRBJ1-1; 10 bases agree with TRBD1. Germline V gene lookup returns CDR1 DFQATT and CDR2 SNEGSKA (reference sequence). Trimming removed 3 bases from V and 4 bases from J; junction bases left unmatched: 2. The CDR3 extends over 13 amino acids. This CDR3 is CSARGDRGTEAFF. Here the CDR3 DNA reads TGCAGTGCTAGGGGGGACAGGGGCACTGAAGCTTTCTTT.

The table lists this clonotype with a few counts. The rearrangement uses TRBV12-3 or TRBV12-4 and TRBJ2-7; D gene uncertain. This CDR3 spans 14 amino acids. Trimming took 5 bases from V and 7 from J, leaving 18 bases between them. The CDR3 nucleotides read TGTGCCAGCAGTCCACCCCGACAAGTTAAAGAGCAGTACTTC. Translating it yields CASSPPRQVKEQYF.

This clonotype was counted ten times or more. This sequence joins TRBV5-6 and TRBJ2-2, with unresolved D. The CDR3 runs 12 residues. Germline loops: CDR1 SGHDT, CDR2 YYEEEE. V was shortened by 5 bases and J by 1 base, with 3 bases between the two germline ends. CDR3 in amino acids: CASRKNTGELFF. The CDR3 DNA reads as TGTGCCAGCAGGAAGAACACCGGGGAGCTGTTTTTT.

CDR3 in amino acids: CAWSVPGQAVPLHF. CDR3 in DNA: TGTGCCTGGAGTGTACCAGGACAGGCGGTCCCCCTCCACTTT. This rearrangement joins TRBV30 to TRBJ1-6; TRBD1 aligns across 7 bases. This CDR3 region has 14 residues. The V gene end was trimmed by 0 bases and the J gene end by 13 bases; junction bases not matched to a gene: 9. In germline, CDR1 is GTSNPN, CDR2 SVGIG (reference sequence).

This clonotype appeared many times. This chain joins TRBV9 and TRBJ2-1; no firm D call. Looked up from germline, CDR1 is SGDLS and CDR2 is YYNGEE. Trimming stripped 4 bases from V and 0 bases from J, with 14 bases between. The CDR3 has 16 amino acids. The CDR3, as DNA: TGTGCCAGCAGCCCCCGTGGCGGCAGCTCCTACAATGAGCAGTTCTTC. Translation gives CASSPRGGSSYNEQFF.

This clonotype was seen ten or more times. The chain is built from TRBV27 and TRBJ2-5; D unresolved. The CDR3 loop spans 14 amino acids. Germline CDR1 and CDR2: MNHEY and SMNVEV (reference sequence). The germline V and J ends were trimmed by 2 bases and 7 bases, with 14 bases remaining between them. The CDR3 sequence: CASSLNPILGTQYF. CDR3 nucleotide sequence: TGTGCCAGCAGTTTAAACCCGATTTTAGGGACCCAGTACTTC.